A single sample is the source of the 5 T cell receptor beta chains below, sequenced in a study of T cell repertoires in cytomegalovirus infection. TCRdb ran MiXCR on the reads and lists one entry per CDR3 protein. Of more than 150,000 distinct CDR3 sequences listed, 23% were seen once; the top ten hold approximately 9.9%. Material: PBMCs. The source of these receptors is a human donor in good health (CMV status not recorded). Some clones in this sample may be carry-over from other donors' samples.

The rearrangement joins TRBV5-4 to TRBJ1-6, with TRBD1 matching over 8 bases. CDR3 size: 12 residues. Germline loops: CDR1 SGHNT, CDR2 YYREEE (reference sequence). V shed 6 bases, J shed 7 bases, and the junction held 0 bases outside the gene matches. For the CDR3, the DNA is TGTGCCAGCAACAGGGGGAATTCACCCCTCCACTTT. It codes for CASNRGNSPLHF.

This clonotype has a handful of counts. The V gene is TRBV11-2, the J gene TRBJ2-1; 12 bases are shared with TRBD2. The germline V gene encodes CDR1 SGHAT and CDR2 FQNNGV. Germline trimming cut 5 bases from V and 10 bases from J; bases unmatched to any gene: 9. This CDR3 has 15 amino acids. In DNA, the CDR3 is TGTGCCAGCAGCCTGGGCTCTAGCGGGGGGGAGGAGCAGTTCTTC. This codes for CASSLGSSGGEEQFF.

This clonotype was picked up a small number of times. This sequence joins TRBV18 and TRBJ1-6, with D perhaps matching TRBD1 (6 bases). The CDR3 runs 17 residues. V dropped 4 bases and J dropped 1 base, with 14 bases sitting between them. Germline V gene lookup returns CDR1 KGHSH and CDR2 LQKENI. The chain's CDR3 is CASSRQQGRSYNSPLHF. The CDR3, as DNA: TGTGCCAGCTCACGACAACAGGGTCGGTCCTATAATTCACCCCTCCACTTT. Drawing the rest from reference TRBV18 and TRBJ1-6, the complete variable domain is NAGVMQNPRHLVRRRGQEARLRCSPMKGHSHVYWYRQLPEEGLKFMVYLQKENIIDESGMPKERFSAEFPKEGPSILRIQQVVRGDSAAYFCASSRQQGRSYNSPLHFGNGTRLTVT.

V usage is TRBV4-1 and J usage is TRBJ2-1; no clear D. The CDR3 runs to 16 residues. Germline V gene lookup returns CDR1 MGHRA and CDR2 YSYEKL. The V gene lost 1 base and the J gene lost 4 bases, with 14 bases spanning the gap. The CDR3 DNA reads as TGCGCCAGCAGCCAAGTTGACCTAGTGCAGTACAATGAGCAGTTCTTC. Protein sequence: CASSQVDLVQYNEQFF.

Many counts were recorded for this clonotype. This chain links TRBV7-2 with TRBJ1-2; 7 bases agree with TRBD1. Germline loops: CDR1 SGHTA, CDR2 FQGNSA. J gave up 4 bases and V 3 bases, and 8 bases lay outside the gene matches. The CDR3 totals 15 residues. CDR3 coding DNA: TGTGCCAGCAGCTTTAGTCAGGGGGTCGGCTATGGCTACACCTTC. This sequence encodes CASSFSQGVGYGYTF. Filled out from reference TRBV7-2 and TRBJ1-2, the complete variable domain reads GAGVSQSPSNKVTEKGKDVELRCDPISGHTALYWYRQSLGQGLEFLIYFQGNSAPDKSGLPSDRFSAERTGGSVSTLTIQRTQQEDSAVYLCASSFSQGVGYGYTFGSGTRLTVV.